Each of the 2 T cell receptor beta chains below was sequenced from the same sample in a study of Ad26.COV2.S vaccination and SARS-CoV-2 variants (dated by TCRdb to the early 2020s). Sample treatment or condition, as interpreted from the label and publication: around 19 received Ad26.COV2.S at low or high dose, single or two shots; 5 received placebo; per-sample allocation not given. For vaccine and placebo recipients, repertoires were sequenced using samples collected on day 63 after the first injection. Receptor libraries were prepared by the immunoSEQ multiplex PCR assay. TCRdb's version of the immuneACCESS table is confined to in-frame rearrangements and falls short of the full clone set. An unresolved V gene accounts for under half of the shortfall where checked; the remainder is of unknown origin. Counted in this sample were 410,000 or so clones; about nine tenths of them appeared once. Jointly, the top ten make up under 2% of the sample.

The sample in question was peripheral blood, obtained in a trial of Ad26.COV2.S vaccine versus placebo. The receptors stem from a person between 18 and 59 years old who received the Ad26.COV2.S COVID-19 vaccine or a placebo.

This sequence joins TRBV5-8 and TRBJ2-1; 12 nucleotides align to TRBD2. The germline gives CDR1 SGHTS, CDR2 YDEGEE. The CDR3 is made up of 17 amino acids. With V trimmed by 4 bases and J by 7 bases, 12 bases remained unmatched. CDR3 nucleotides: TGTGCCAGCAGCCCCTCTCGACTAGCGGGGGTGGGTAATGAGCAGTTCTTC. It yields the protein CASSPSRLAGVGNEQFF.

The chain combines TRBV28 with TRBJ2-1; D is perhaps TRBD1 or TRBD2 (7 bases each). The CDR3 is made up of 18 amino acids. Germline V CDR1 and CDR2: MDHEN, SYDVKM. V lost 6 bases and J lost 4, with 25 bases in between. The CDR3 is CASSPSVRGGEQYNEQFF. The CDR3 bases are TGTGCCAGCAGCCCTAGCGTCAGGGGGGGGGAGCAATACAATGAGCAGTTCTTC.